This T cell receptor beta chain was sequenced for a study of T cells in Graves' hyperthyroidism and ophthalmopathy. Study-wide points: Ophthalmopathy was identified by the model a median around 5.9 months ahead of onset.

The TCR beta CDR3 regions underwent amplification using RNA transcripts as the source. During a first-round RT-PCR of the TCR CDR3, the HTBI primer set was used. TCRdb re-analysed the multiplex PCR reads in MiXCR, keeping a single row per CDR3 protein. The table records about 460,000 distinct CDR3 sequences, approximately 22% of them present only once. This clonotype came up a few times. The antigen remains undetermined. This CDR3 has 15 amino acids. Losses at the gene ends were 6 bases for V and 4 bases for J; bases not matched to a gene: 8. Germline V lookup: CDR1 MNHNS, CDR2 SASEGT. Ophthalmopathy patients had Clinical Activity Score at least 3, NOSPECS grade at least 4, duration under 3 months.

The specimen sequenced was blood. This receptor was obtained from a woman in her 70s with Graves' ophthalmopathy. This chain uses TRBV6-1 with TRBJ2-1, with 8 bases identical to TRBD2. The CDR3 here is CASREPGLGYNEQFF. The CDR3 DNA is TGTGCCAGCAGAGAACCGGGACTAGGGTACAATGAGCAGTTCTTC.